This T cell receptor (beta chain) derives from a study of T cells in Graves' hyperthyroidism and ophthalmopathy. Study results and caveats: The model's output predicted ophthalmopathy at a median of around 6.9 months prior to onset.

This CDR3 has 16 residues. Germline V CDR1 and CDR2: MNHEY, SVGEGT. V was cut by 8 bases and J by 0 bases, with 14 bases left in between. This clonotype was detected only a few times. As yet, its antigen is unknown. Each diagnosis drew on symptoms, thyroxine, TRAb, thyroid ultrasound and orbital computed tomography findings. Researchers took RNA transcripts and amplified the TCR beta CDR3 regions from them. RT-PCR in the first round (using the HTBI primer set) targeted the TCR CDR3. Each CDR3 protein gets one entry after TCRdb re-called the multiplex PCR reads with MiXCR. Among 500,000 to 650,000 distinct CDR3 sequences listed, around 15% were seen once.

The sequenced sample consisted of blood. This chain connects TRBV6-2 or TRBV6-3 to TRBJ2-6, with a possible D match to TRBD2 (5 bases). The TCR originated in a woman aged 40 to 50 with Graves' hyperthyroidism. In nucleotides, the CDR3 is TGTGCCAGCGGAGGACGGCTTAACTCTGGGGCCAACGTCCTGACTTTC. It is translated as CASGGRLNSGANVLTF.